Each of the 21 T cell receptor beta chains below was sequenced from the same sample in a study of T-cell reconstitution after alpha-beta-depleted transplantation in children. Unique molecular identifiers were used in preparing the TCRbeta library. TCRdb called the PCR reads again in MiXCR, with one record for every CDR3 protein. This sample carries about 640,000 distinct CDR3 sequences, 15% to 20% of them seen once, and the ten largest clones take about 1.1%. The source was PBMCs from the stem cell graft donor, collected from the stem cell graft. Receptor source: a human donor who donated a stem cell graft to a child with acute myeloid leukemia.

This clonotype has ten or more counts. V gene TRBV13 combines with J gene TRBJ2-5; unclear D gene. CDR3 length equals 13 residues. V was cut by 6 bases and J by 4 bases, with 12 bases left in between. CDR1 PRHDT and CDR2 FYEKMQ come from the germline V gene (reference sequence). CDR3 sequence: CASSPYGRETQYF. The CDR3 DNA reads as TGTGCCAGCAGTCCATATGGGCGAGAGACCCAGTACTTC.

The rearrangement joins TRBV18 to TRBJ2-5; maybe TRBD1 (5 bases). Germline V gene sequence: CDR1 KGHSH, CDR2 LQKENI. Trimming left V 3 bases short and J 5 bases short, with 16 bases between. This CDR3 has 15 amino acids. The CDR3 sequence: CASSPGRADRETQYF. The CDR3 DNA reads TGTGCCAGCTCACCCGGCAGGGCCGATAGGGAGACCCAGTACTTC.

The chain joins TRBV3-1 to TRBJ1-1; a weak D match, TRBD1 (6 bases). V was trimmed by 3 bases and J by 6 bases, leaving 8 bases between them. Germline loops: CDR1 LGHDT, CDR2 YNNKEL (reference sequence). The CDR3 spans 12 residues. The CDR3: CASSHWTAEAFF. The CDR3 DNA reads TGTGCCAGCAGCCATTGGACAGCTGAAGCTTTCTTT.

The chain's CDR3 is CASSSPRRVSGGSTINEQFF. CDR3 nucleotide sequence: TGTGCCAGCAGCTCCCCCCGGAGGGTTAGCGGGGGGTCAACCATCAATGAGCAGTTCTTC. This chain connects TRBV7-6 to TRBJ2-1; 10 bases map to TRBD2. V dropped 4 bases and J dropped 6; count of bases not matched to a gene: 21. Germline CDR1 and CDR2: SGHVS and FNYEAQ. CDR3 length equals 20 residues.

The rearrangement links TRBV5-1 to TRBJ2-5, with a tentative D call TRBD2 (6 bases). The CDR3 runs to 14 residues. Germline lookup yields CDR1 SGHRS and CDR2 YFSETQ. Trimming took 1 base from V and 2 from J, leaving 9 bases between them. CDR3 residues: CASSLTAGQETQYF. CDR3 DNA sequence: TGCGCCAGCAGCTTGACGGCGGGGCAAGAGACCCAGTACTTC.

This clonotype was detected ten times or more. This chain uses TRBV20-1 with TRBJ2-1; TRBD2 aligns across 10 bases. Germline CDR1 reads DFQATT; CDR2 reads SNEGSKA (reference sequence). The V and J ends lost 7 bases and 4 bases, in that order; junction bases with no gene match: 7. The CDR3 spans 14 residues. The CDR3, as DNA: TGCAGTGGGCTAGCGGGGGATCGATACAATGAGCAGTTCTTC. It encodes CSGLAGDRYNEQFF.

At least ten counts were recorded for this clonotype. The chain combines TRBV15 with TRBJ2-7; possible D gene TRBD2, 6 bases. Germline lookup yields CDR1 LNHNV and CDR2 YYDKDF (reference sequence). The length of the CDR3 is 14 residues. Trimming removed 0 bases at V and 7 bases at J, with 13 bases between. The CDR3 reads CATSRDRGTGEQYV. The CDR3 region has the DNA TGTGCCACCAGCAGAGATCGGGGGACTGGGGAGCAGTACGTC.

This clonotype was detected only a few times. The chain carries TRBV25-1 and TRBJ2-1; TRBD1 matches 8 bases. Trimming removed 5 bases from V and 0 bases from J; junction bases left unmatched: 6. Germline assignment: CDR1 MGHDK and CDR2 SYGVNS. The CDR3 covers 16 residues. The CDR3: CASSTLDRGSYNEQFF. The CDR3 DNA is TGTGCCAGCAGTACCCTTGACAGGGGCTCCTACAATGAGCAGTTCTTC.

This clonotype was observed at least ten times. The chain recombines TRBV20-1 with TRBJ2-3, with 12 bases that match TRBD2. CDR3 length equals 18 residues. Trimming at V came to 3 bases and at J to 6 bases, leaving 16 bases not matched to a gene. Per germline, CDR1 DFQATT and CDR2 SNEGSKA (reference sequence). The CDR3 DNA reads TGCAGTGCTAGGGCGACTAGCGGGGGAGACCACGGGATGGATACGCAGTATTTT. This gives the protein CSARATSGGDHGMDTQYF.

The J gene is TRBJ2-6, the V gene TRBV11-1, with a weak D call TRBD2 (5 bases). V was trimmed by 5 bases and J by 2 bases, leaving 19 bases between them. The germline CDR1 and CDR2 sequences are SGHAT and FQDESV (reference sequence). This CDR3 has 18 residues. CDR3 loop: CASSPRVFRGPGANVLTF. In DNA form, the CDR3 reads TGTGCCAGCAGCCCCCGGGTCTTCAGAGGGCCTGGGGCCAACGTCCTGACTTTC. Full variable domain (rest looked up from reference TRBV11-1 and TRBJ2-6): EAEVAQSPRYKITEKSQAVAFWCDPISGHATLYWYRQILGQGPELLVQFQDESVVDDSQLPKDRFSAERLKGVDSTLKIQPAELGDSAMYLCASSPRVFRGPGANVLTFGAGSRLTVL.

Regarding this clonotype: A much larger clone sits a single nucleotide away, making a read error possible. This chain connects TRBV29-1 to TRBJ2-3, with 9 bases identical to TRBD1. Germline V CDR1 and CDR2: SQVTM, ANQGSEA. This CDR3 region has 14 residues. J lost 4 bases, V lost 6 bases, and 8 bases had no gene match. CDR3 DNA sequence: TGCAGCGTCCGGGGGGACAGGGCGGCAGATACGCAGTATTTT. It encodes CSVRGDRAADTQYF.

The table lists this clonotype with a few counts. The genes are TRBV7-3 and TRBJ2-1, with 7 bases matching TRBD2. The germline V gene has CDR1 SGHTA and CDR2 FQGTGA. Trimming took 3 bases from V and 5 from J; bases not matched to a gene: 4. This CDR3 comprises 14 residues. In DNA form, the CDR3 reads TGTGCCAGCAGCTTTGCCGGGAGGAACAATGAGCAGTTCTTC. It translates to CASSFAGRNNEQFF. The full variable domain, its missing parts supplied by reference TRBV7-3 and TRBJ2-1, is GAGVSQTPSNKVTEKGKYVELRCDPISGHTALYWYRQSLGQGPEFLIYFQGTGAADDSGLPNDRFFAVRPEGSVSTLKIQRTERGDSAVYLCASSFAGRNNEQFFGPGTRLTVL.

This clonotype was seen repeatedly, ten times or more. The chain combines TRBV5-5 with TRBJ2-7; the match to TRBD1 covers 7 bases. Germline CDR1 and CDR2: SGHKS and YYEKEE (reference sequence). With 5 bases clipped from V and 5 bases from J, the junction kept 13 bases outside the gene matches. The CDR3 is 15 residues long. The CDR3 bases are TGTGCCAGCAGTTTCGGGACAGCCCGCAGTGACGAGCAGTACGTC. Translation gives CASSFGTARSDEQYV.

This clonotype showed up just a few times. The CDR3, as DNA: TGTGCCATCAGTGAGGGGGCGCGAGAGACCCAGTACTTC. Encoded protein: CAISEGARETQYF. The rearrangement joins TRBV10-3 to TRBJ2-5; D perhaps matches TRBD1 (5 bases). V shed 2 bases and J shed 4 bases, with 8 bases lying between them. The CDR3 covers 13 residues. CDR1 and CDR2 (germline): ENHRY, SYGVKD.

This clonotype showed up many times. The chain uses TRBV29-1 and TRBJ2-7; 8 bases are shared with TRBD2. CDR3 size: 13 residues. J lost 4 bases, V lost 2 bases, and 4 bases had no gene match. The V gene's germline CDR1 is SQVTM and CDR2 ANQGSEA. CDR3 coding DNA: TGCAGCGTTGAAACGGGGGGGAGTTACGAGCAGTACTTC. It yields the protein CSVETGGSYEQYF.

In the case of this clonotype: A much more abundant neighbour one base away suggests this may be a read error. The rearrangement links TRBV20-1 to TRBJ1-5; D uncertain. The CDR3 covers 13 residues. Germline CDR1 is DFQATT and CDR2 is SNEGSKA (reference sequence). Trimming left V 4 bases short and J 10 bases short, with 17 bases between. The CDR3 DNA follows: TGCAGTGCTAATGACGGGCCCGGTCGCCCCCAGCATTTT. Protein sequence: CSANDGPGRPQHF.

This clonotype was counted a few times. The chain joins TRBV15 to TRBJ1-6; D is possibly TRBD1 (5 bases). The CDR3 covers 15 residues. Trimming took off 0 bases at V and 6 bases at J, with 9 bases between the two ends. The germline gives CDR1 LNHNV, CDR2 YYDKDF (reference sequence). The CDR3 spells CATSRDSGVNSPLHF. CDR3 nucleotide sequence: TGTGCCACCAGCAGAGATTCGGGGGTTAATTCACCCCTCCACTTT.

The J gene is TRBJ2-1, the V gene TRBV3-1; weak D call: TRBD1 (5 bases). In germline, CDR1 is LGHDT, CDR2 YNNKEL (reference sequence). Deletions cut 3 bases from V and 7 bases from J, with 10 bases between. CDR3 length: 13 amino acids. CDR3 residues: CASSHGAGNEQFF. The CDR3 nucleotides read TGTGCCAGCAGCCATGGGGCCGGGAATGAGCAGTTCTTC.

Many counts were recorded for this clonotype. The V gene is TRBV10-3, the J gene TRBJ2-7; D remains ambiguous. The V end was cut by 10 bases, the J end by 5 bases, with 18 bases between. Per the germline V gene, CDR1 is ENHRY and CDR2 is SYGVKD. The CDR3 is made up of 13 amino acids. The CDR3 reads CATSDNNLNEQYV. CDR3 DNA sequence: TGTGCCACCTCCGACAATAACCTGAACGAGCAGTACGTC.

This clonotype was counted ten times or more. The genes are TRBV6-5 and TRBJ2-6, with D unclear. V was pared by 6 bases and J by 0 bases, with 3 bases between. In germline, CDR1 is MNHEY, CDR2 SVGAGI. This CDR3 is built from 13 residues. The CDR3 spells CASRPSGANVLTF. The CDR3, as DNA: TGTGCCAGCAGGCCCTCTGGGGCCAACGTCCTGACTTTC.

The V and J genes are TRBV20-1 and TRBJ2-5, with 8 bases aligning to TRBD2. In germline, CDR1 is DFQATT, CDR2 SNEGSKA (reference sequence). There are 14 residues in the CDR3. J lost 4 bases, V lost 3 bases, and 7 bases had no gene match. The CDR3 here is CSASAGLGSETQYF. The CDR3 bases are TGCAGTGCTAGTGCGGGACTAGGGTCAGAGACCCAGTACTTC.